The 26 T cell receptor beta chains below were found in one sample sequenced in a study of blood T cell repertoires in COVID-19 (dated by TCRdb to 2020 to 2022). The method was the immunoSEQ multiplex PCR assay. TCRdb took over this immuneACCESS table, retaining in-frame rearrangements with V and J assigned. Such tables are incomplete; in checked studies, under half of the missing clones stem from an unresolved V gene, and the remainder is unexplained. The sample data list 300,000 to 400,000 clones, and about 90% of these were observed just once. The ten largest clonotypes hold 2.3% of the sample. Sequences were obtained from peripheral blood. The receptors originated from a woman aged 55-70 years with COVID-19, enrolled during active disease.

The V and J genes are TRBV5-6 and TRBJ2-5; maybe TRBD2 (7 bases). This CDR3 has 13 residues. V lost 4 bases to trimming and J lost 7 bases, with 14 bases between them. Germline V CDR1 and CDR2: SGHDT, YYEEEE. Here the CDR3 reads CASSPGGQATQYF. The CDR3 coding sequence is TGTGCCAGCAGCCCCGGGGGGCAGGCGACCCAGTACTTC.

This chain uses TRBV2 with TRBJ2-7, with 10 nucleotides matching TRBD1. Losses at the gene ends were 11 bases for V and 2 bases for J; bases not matched to a gene: 9. This CDR3 is built from 14 residues. Germline values: CDR1 SNHLY, CDR2 FYNNEI. CDR3 coding DNA: TGTGCCGGCCGAAGGGGACAGGGGACCTACGAGCAGTACTTC. It is translated as CAGRRGQGTYEQYF.

CDR3 protein: CASSPRTGRRSEAFF. The CDR3, as DNA: TGTGCCAGCAGTCCACGGACAGGGAGGAGATCTGAAGCTTTCTTT. The J gene is TRBJ1-1, the V gene TRBV27; 8 positions match TRBD1. CDR1 MNHEY and CDR2 SMNVEV come from the germline V gene (reference sequence). J gave up 6 bases and V 5 bases, and 11 bases lay outside the gene matches. This CDR3 is built from 15 residues.

The gene calls are TRBV4-2 and TRBJ2-4, with 7 bases that match TRBD2. This CDR3 has 17 amino acids. From germline, CDR1 is LGHNA and CDR2 YNFKEQ. The junction had 10 bases not matched to a gene; V was cut back by 5 bases and J by 0 bases. The DNA for the CDR3 is TGTGCCAGCAGCTCCCGGAGCGGGAATCTAGCCAAAAACATTCAGTACTTC. It specifies CASSSRSGNLAKNIQYF.

The rearrangement uses TRBV7-8 and TRBJ2-7; 11 nucleotides align to TRBD2. V lost 1 base to trimming and J lost 0 bases; unmatched junction nucleotides: 5. CDR3 length equals 17 residues. Germline V gene sequence: CDR1 SGHVS, CDR2 FQNEAQ. CDR3 protein: CASSLGSGGAYSYEQYF. The CDR3 nucleotides read TGTGCCAGCAGCTTAGGTAGCGGGGGGGCCTACTCCTACGAGCAGTACTTC.

This chain connects TRBV29-1 to TRBJ2-7, with D perhaps TRBD1 (6 bases). Per germline, CDR1 SQVTM and CDR2 ANQGSEA. Trimming pared 4 bases from V and 5 bases from J, leaving 12 bases between. The CDR3 extends over 12 amino acids. The CDR3 loop reads CSVGQTGNEQYF. As DNA, the CDR3 is TGCAGCGTTGGCCAAACAGGGAACGAGCAGTACTTC.

The CDR3 sequence is CASSSSPGQAYNEQFF. The DNA for the CDR3 is TGCGCCAGCAGCTCCTCGCCTGGACAGGCCTACAATGAGCAGTTCTTC. The chain carries TRBV5-1 and TRBJ2-1, with 7 bases fitting TRBD1. The CDR3 is 16 amino acids. After removal of 3 bases from V and 2 bases from J, the junction contained 8 bases not matched to a gene. Germline-derived CDR1 and CDR2 are SGHRS and YFSETQ. Together with reference TRBV5-1 and TRBJ2-1, the CDR3 gives the full variable domain: KAGVTQTPRYLIKTRGQQVTLSCSPISGHRSVSWYQQTPGQGLQFLFEYFSETQRNKGNFPGRFSGRQFSNSRSEMNVSTLELGDSALYLCASSSSPGQAYNEQFFGPGTRLTVL.

CDR3 residues: CASSSRRGGIYNEQFF. DNA of the CDR3: TGTGCCAGCAGCTCCCGAAGGGGGGGAATCTACAATGAGCAGTTCTTC. This sequence joins TRBV11-1 and TRBJ2-1, with TRBD2 as a possible D gene (7 bases). From germline, CDR1 is SGHAT and CDR2 FQDESV (reference sequence). V dropped 4 bases and J dropped 3 bases, with 16 bases sitting between them. The CDR3 extends over 16 amino acids.

The rearrangement joins TRBV18 to TRBJ1-6; D ambiguous. This CDR3 contains 14 residues. V lost 6 bases and J lost 8, with 14 bases in between. Germline lookup yields CDR1 KGHSH and CDR2 LQKENI. The CDR3 region is CASSPRVVDSPLHF. The CDR3 nucleotides are TGTGCCAGCTCGCCCCGGGTAGTCGATTCACCCCTCCACTTT.

This sequence joins TRBV12-1 and TRBJ2-7; the table calls TRBD2, which could not be checked here. TRBV12-1 corresponds to a pseudogene. The CDR3 sequence is 16 residues long. The CDR3 DNA sequence: TGTGCCAGCAGCTTTGACCCTAGCGGGGACACCTACGAGCAGTACTTC. This codes for CASSFDPSGDTYEQYF.

This clone was found once. V is TRBV18 and J is TRBJ1-2, with 8 bases aligning to TRBD1. V shed 3 bases and J 4 bases; nucleotides not matched to a gene: 7. Germline CDR1 is KGHSH and CDR2 is LQKENI. This CDR3 spans 15 amino acids. DNA of the CDR3: TGTGCCAGCTCACCCTCGACAGGGGAAGTCTATGGCTACACCTTC. Translated: CASSPSTGEVYGYTF.

The rearrangement links TRBV6-1 to TRBJ1-1; D remains unclear. The V and J ends lost 1 base and 7 bases respectively, with 7 bases between them. The CDR3 contains 12 residues. CDR1 MNHNS and CDR2 SASEGT come from the germline V gene. The CDR3 sequence is CASSEGQFEAFF. CDR3 DNA: TGTGCCAGCAGTGAAGGTCAGTTTGAAGCTTTCTTT.

This clone was recorded a few times. The chain carries TRBV4-1 and TRBJ2-7, with D tentatively TRBD1 (6 bases). This CDR3 is built from 18 residues. V shed 1 base and J shed 5 bases, with 24 bases lying between them. CDR1 is MGHRA and CDR2 is YSYEKL in the germline V gene. CDR3 residues: CASSQGLLRQAEEDEQYF. The CDR3 DNA follows: TGCGCCAGCAGCCAAGGGCTCCTTAGACAGGCTGAGGAGGACGAGCAGTACTTC.

J is TRBJ2-7 and V is TRBV5-1; a weak D match, TRBD2 (5 bases). V dropped 3 bases and J dropped 0 bases, with 13 bases sitting between them. The CDR3 loop spans 15 amino acids. From germline, CDR1 is SGHRS and CDR2 YFSETQ. CDR3 residues: CASSSSGILSYEQYF. In nucleotides, the CDR3 is TGCGCCAGCAGCTCTTCGGGGATCCTCTCCTACGAGCAGTACTTC. The full variable domain, rest sourced from reference TRBV5-1 and TRBJ2-7, is KAGVTQTPRYLIKTRGQQVTLSCSPISGHRSVSWYQQTPGQGLQFLFEYFSETQRNKGNFPGRFSGRQFSNSRSEMNVSTLELGDSALYLCASSSSGILSYEQYFGPGTRLTVT.

The rearrangement joins TRBV7-2 to TRBJ2-4; D is perhaps TRBD1 (6 bases). CDR3 length: 16 residues. The V end was cut by 5 bases, the J end by 11 bases, with 25 bases between. CDR1 is SGHTA and CDR2 is FQGNSA in the germline V gene. As DNA, the CDR3 is TGTGCCAGCAGCCCTCAACCGGGACATTCGGGCAGCTTTCAGTACTTC. The encoded protein is CASSPQPGHSGSFQYF.

V usage is TRBV19 and J usage is TRBJ1-6; D gene ambiguous. V shed 7 bases and J shed 7 bases, with 8 bases lying between them. The CDR3 consists of 12 residues. Per germline, CDR1 LNHDA and CDR2 SQIVND (reference sequence). As DNA, the CDR3 is TGTGCCAGTACCGATCGGAATTCACCCCTCCACTTT. It is translated as CASTDRNSPLHF.

The chain joins TRBV3-1 (or the pseudogene TRBV3-2) to TRBJ2-4, with D perhaps TRBD1 (7 bases). Per germline, CDR1 LGHDT and CDR2 YNNKEL (reference sequence). Trimming took 5 bases from V and 9 from J, leaving 14 bases between them. The CDR3 contains 13 residues. CDR3 protein: CASSAFQGGIQYF. CDR3 in DNA: TGTGCCAGCAGCGCCTTTCAGGGGGGCATTCAGTACTTC.

The chain uses TRBV6-1 and TRBJ1-4, with D unclear. The V gene's germline CDR1 is MNHNS and CDR2 SASEGT. This CDR3 has 15 amino acids. The V end was cut by 0 bases, the J end by 7 bases, with 12 bases between. CDR3 loop: CASSEAGRKAEKLFF. CDR3 sequence (DNA): TGTGCCAGCAGTGAAGCGGGGAGGAAGGCTGAAAAACTGTTTTTT.

The chain has TRBV3-1 (or the pseudogene TRBV3-2) and TRBJ2-7, with unresolved D. V dropped 0 bases and J dropped 3 bases, with 12 bases sitting between them. Germline assignment: CDR1 LGHDT and CDR2 YNNKEL (reference sequence). This CDR3 region has 15 residues. DNA for the CDR3: TGTGCCAGCAGCCAAGATTGGTTAGCCAACTACGAGCAGTACTTC. Amino acid sequence: CASSQDWLANYEQYF.

This clone was recorded a few times. The CDR3 DNA reads as TGCGCCAGCAGCCCTAGGGGCTGGAGTGAAAAACTGTTTTTT. Protein product: CASSPRGWSEKLFF. The chain couples TRBV5-1 to TRBJ1-4, with a tentative D call TRBD1 (5 bases). This CDR3 is 14 amino acids long. CDR1 SGHRS and CDR2 YFSETQ come from the germline V gene. The ends were cut back, 4 bases at V and 7 bases at J, with 14 bases in the middle.

This sequence joins TRBV11-3 and TRBJ2-1; 9 bases match TRBD1. Germline V lookup: CDR1 SGHNT, CDR2 YENEEA. This CDR3 region has 14 residues. The J segment lost 7 bases and the V segment lost 5 bases, leaving 6 bases of the junction unmatched. The CDR3 coding sequence is TGTGCCAGCAGCGCCGGGACAGGGATAAATGAGCAGTTCTTC. Translated: CASSAGTGINEQFF.

The genes are TRBV19 and TRBJ1-5, with 11 bases lining up with TRBD1. The germline V gene has CDR1 LNHDA and CDR2 SQIVND (reference sequence). CDR3 length: 17 amino acids. V dropped 2 bases and J dropped 6; count of bases not matched to a gene: 9. The CDR3 nucleotides are TGTGCCAGTAGTATAAGGGGACAGGGGGGACGCGGTCAGCCCCAGCATTTT. Translation: CASSIRGQGGRGQPQHF.

The chain uses TRBV5-5 and TRBJ2-3; 8 bases match TRBD2. With V trimmed by 3 bases and J by 3 bases, 3 bases remained unmatched. Germline CDR1 and CDR2: SGHKS and YYEKEE (reference sequence). The CDR3 runs 14 residues. CDR3 bases: TGTGCCAGCAGCTATAGCGGGGAAACAGATACGCAGTATTTT. Translation gives CASSYSGETDTQYF.

The chain has TRBV30 and TRBJ2-7, with D perhaps matching TRBD1 (5 bases). In germline, CDR1 is GTSNPN, CDR2 SVGIG (reference sequence). This CDR3 is built from 14 residues. V lost 3 bases to trimming and J lost 1 base, with 13 bases between them. CDR3 nucleotide sequence: TGTGCCTGGAGACGGACATTTTCTTCCTACGAGCAGTACTTC. Protein sequence: CAWRRTFSSYEQYF. Variable domain in full (rest from reference TRBV30 and TRBJ2-7): SQTIHQWPATLVQPVGSPLSLECTVEGTSNPNLYWYRQAAGRGLQLLFYSVGIGQISSEVPQNLSASRPQDRQFILSSKKLLLSDSGFYLCAWRRTFSSYEQYFGPGTRLTVT.

This clone was seen a few times. V usage is TRBV18 and J usage is TRBJ1-2; D remains ambiguous. V was cut by 3 bases and J by 0 bases, with 8 bases left in between. There are 14 residues in the CDR3. Germline assignment: CDR1 KGHSH and CDR2 LQKENI. The chain's CDR3 is CASSPSSPNYGYTF. CDR3 coding DNA: TGTGCCAGCTCACCTAGCAGCCCTAACTATGGCTACACCTTC.

CDR3 bases: TGTGCCAGCAGCGTAGGGTTTAGCGGGGGTTACGAGCAGTACTTC. This sequence encodes CASSVGFSGGYEQYF. The chain links TRBV9 to TRBJ2-7; 9 bases fit TRBD2. Looked up from germline, CDR1 is SGDLS and CDR2 is YYNGEE. Trimming removed 0 bases from V and 4 bases from J; junction bases left unmatched: 5. The CDR3 covers 15 residues.